The subject of this entry is one TCR beta chain. The antigen is not known. Sequence at one end of the junction differs from germline and may be a read error. This record comes from a study of regulatory T cells in long-lasting Graves disease. Study findings and constraints: Accuracy was perhaps lowered by the small sample size.

The time point denotes: newly diagnosed GD, antithyroid drugs for less than 3 months. Preparation of the TCR library used RNA extracted from PBMCs. Sequencing libraries for TCR beta were prepared with iRepertoire HTBI primers and Arm-PCR of CDR3 regions. TCRdb processed the multiplex PCR reads anew with MiXCR; each CDR3 protein has one entry. Seen here are about 530,000 distinct CDR3 sequences, around 16% observed once, and the top ten hold 20% to 25%. The CDR3 has 15 amino acids. Germline-derived CDR1 and CDR2 are SGHRS and YFSETQ. Separately, the same data were catalogued under a study of T cells in Graves' hyperthyroidism and ophthalmopathy.

Specimen: peripheral blood mononuclear cells (PBMCs), collected at new diagnosis, from a patient treated with antithyroid drugs. This clonotype was sampled from a woman aged 40 to 65 with Graves disease. The chain links TRBV5-1 to TRBJ2-3, with D perhaps TRBD1 (5 bases). CDR3: CASSLERNTLALQDF. CDR3 bases: TGCGCCAGCAGCTTGGAACGAAACACCCTCGCGTTACAGGATTTT.